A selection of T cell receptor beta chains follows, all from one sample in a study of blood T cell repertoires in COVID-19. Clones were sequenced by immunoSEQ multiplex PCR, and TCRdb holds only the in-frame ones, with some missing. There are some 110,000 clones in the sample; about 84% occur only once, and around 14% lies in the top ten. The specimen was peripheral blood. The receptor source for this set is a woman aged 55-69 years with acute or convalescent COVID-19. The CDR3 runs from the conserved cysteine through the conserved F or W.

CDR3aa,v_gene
CASSVSENSYNEQFF,TRBV9
CASSQGRGIIASYEQYF,TRBV4-1
CASSSGLPNSPLHF,TRBV3-1/TRBV3-2
CASSLGGDYEQYF,TRBV5-4
CASSPRDRALGEAFF,TRBV3-1/TRBV3-2
CASSPLPSQQGRTEAFF,TRBV19
CASSTRTGGQETQYF,TRBV5-1
CASGGTGGTDTQYF,TRBV12-5
CASSPKRNTEAFF,TRBV7-9
CASSYGTDYGYTF,TRBV5-4
CAISPRQGSGNTIYF,TRBV10-3
CASSPPGQGADEAFF,TRBV7-3
CASRLDMRAYEQYF,TRBV7-2
CASRPGISYEQYF,TRBV11-2
CASSPTSSSYGYTF,TRBV3-1/TRBV3-2
CASRGIGTSAYEQYF,TRBV7-8
CASKGGIQETQYF,TRBV2
CAWKGGISTDTQYF,TRBV30
CASTKDPGQIDNEQFF,TRBV9
CASSEQGGFSTDTQYF,TRBV25-1
CASSYDANRENTEAFF,TRBV5-1
CASSEGTSGSPWDEQFF,TRBV2
CASSLRDGSSYNEQFF,TRBV7-9
CASMDRPNTEAFF,TRBV2
CASRAEVAEAFF,TRBV28
CAWSPGGRTQYF,TRBV30
CASSLQGADSPLHF,TRBV3-1/TRBV3-2
CASSRHPGQGFDEQYF,TRBV11-3
CASSNNRTSIDTGELFF,TRBV21-1
CASSSSGRATYEQYF,TRBV28
CASSLGTRGDDTQYF,TRBV19
CASSQRGSGSGTDTQYF,TRBV4-2
CASSPPQQRTLFNEQFF,TRBV5-4
CASSVVSGRTTDTQYF,TRBV9
CASSSAGPGNQPQHF,TRBV7-9
CASSRSGLSEQYF,TRBV5-6
CASSRTRTSGGTDTQYF,TRBV7-8
CASSFGDREDYGYTF,TRBV5-1
CASSLGSVHQPQHF,TRBV28
CASSITGRGNQPQHF,TRBV19
CSARRDTEAFF,TRBV20-1
CASGRGFESPFF,TRBV6-5
CATARGGGEKLFF,TRBV27
CASSLEGRQETQYF,TRBV5-1
CAWGTLTEAFF,TRBV30
CASSRESPSGVSTGELFF,TRBV3-1/TRBV3-2
CASSTRGAGEQFF,TRBV6-5
CASSQASGTDTQYF,TRBV3-1/TRBV3-2